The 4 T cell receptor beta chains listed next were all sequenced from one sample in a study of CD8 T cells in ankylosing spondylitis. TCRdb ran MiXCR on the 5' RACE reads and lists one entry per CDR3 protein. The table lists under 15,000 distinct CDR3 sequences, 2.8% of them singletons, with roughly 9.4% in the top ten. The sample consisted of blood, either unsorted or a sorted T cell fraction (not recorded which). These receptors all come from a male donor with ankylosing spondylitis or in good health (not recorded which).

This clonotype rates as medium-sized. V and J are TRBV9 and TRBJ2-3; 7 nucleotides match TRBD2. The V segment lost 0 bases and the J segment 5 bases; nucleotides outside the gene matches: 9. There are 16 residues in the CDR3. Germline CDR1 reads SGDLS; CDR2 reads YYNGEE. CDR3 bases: TGTGCCAGCAGCGTAGAACTCCGCGGGGGTGGAGATACGCAGTATTTT. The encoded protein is CASSVELRGGGDTQYF. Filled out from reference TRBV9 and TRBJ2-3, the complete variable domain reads DSGVTQTPKHLITATGQRVTLRCSPRSGDLSVYWYQQSLDQGLQFLIQYYNGEERAKGNILERFSAQQFPDLHSELNLSSLELGDSALYFCASSVELRGGGDTQYFGPGTRLTVL.

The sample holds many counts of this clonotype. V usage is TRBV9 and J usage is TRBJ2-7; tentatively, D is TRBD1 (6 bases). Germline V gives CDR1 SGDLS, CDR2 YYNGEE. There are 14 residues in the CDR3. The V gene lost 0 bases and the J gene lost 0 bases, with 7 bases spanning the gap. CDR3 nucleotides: TGTGCCAGCAGCGTAGGGGACACCTCCTACGAGCAGTACTTC. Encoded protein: CASSVGDTSYEQYF.

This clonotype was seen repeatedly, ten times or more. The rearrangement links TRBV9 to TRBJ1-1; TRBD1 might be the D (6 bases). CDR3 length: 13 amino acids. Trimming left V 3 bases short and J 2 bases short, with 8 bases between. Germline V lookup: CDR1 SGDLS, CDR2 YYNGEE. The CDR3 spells CASSAQGNTEAFF. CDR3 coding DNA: TGTGCCAGCAGCGCACAGGGAAACACTGAAGCTTTCTTT.

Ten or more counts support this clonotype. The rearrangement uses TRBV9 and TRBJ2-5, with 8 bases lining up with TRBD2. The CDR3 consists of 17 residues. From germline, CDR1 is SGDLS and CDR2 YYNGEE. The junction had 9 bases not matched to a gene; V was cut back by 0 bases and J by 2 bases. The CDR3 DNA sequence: TGTGCCAGCAGCGTAGGGGCCAGCGGGGGAGTTCAAGAGACCCAGTACTTC. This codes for CASSVGASGGVQETQYF.